This record looks at one TCR beta chain sequence and its context. The antigen is not known. This sample is drawn from a study of CD8 T cells in ankylosing spondylitis. Notes on the study in general: Previously reported in reactive arthritis synovial fluid and blood were some of the motif variants. Reported data indicate significant enrichment of disease-linked clones within matched ankylosing spondylitis synovial fluid. There was a TCR beta motif, made of 7 or 8 highly homologous variants, that appeared characteristic of ankylosing spondylitis blood. Disease-linked clones bore a CD8+ phenotype, appearing relatively rarely in peripheral blood.

Making the TCR beta libraries involved quantitative 5'-RACE with molecular barcodes. TCRdb redid the calling of the 5' RACE reads with MiXCR, one entry per CDR3 protein. The sample carries 700,000 to 850,000 distinct CDR3 sequences, 12% recorded once. The sequence was collected from a male donor with ankylosing spondylitis. The specimen was blood, either unsorted or a sorted T cell fraction (not recorded which).

CDR3 nucleotides: TGCAGTGCTTATGGCTTCGTTCGGGACAGGGGTGGAACCGGGGAGCTGTTTTTT. Translated, it gives CSAYGFVRDRGGTGELFF. The V gene is TRBV20-1, the J gene TRBJ2-2, with 10 bases identical to TRBD1. Per germline, CDR1 DFQATT and CDR2 SNEGSKA (reference sequence). The CDR3 sequence is 18 residues long. V was pared by 5 bases and J by 5 bases, with 17 bases of the junction left unmatched.